The 25 T cell receptor beta chains reported below all come from one sample, sequenced in a study of graft-versus-host responses after intestinal transplantation. Intraepithelial lymphocytes and lamina propria lymphocytes were released through processing of graft tissue. Measured with immunoSEQ multiplex PCR; TCRdb has only the in-frame clones, and not every one. This repertoire shows 15,000 or so clones, 77% found once; its top ten account for just under 4%. The sequenced sample was ileum tissue, obtained just under 28 days after intestinal transplant. These receptors all stem from a human patient who received an intestinal transplant, so some T cells may come from the graft donor.

The V and J genes are TRBV19 and TRBJ2-4; a possible D gene is TRBD2 (6 bases). CDR3 size: 14 residues. Trimming took 5 bases from V and 4 from J, leaving 12 bases between them. Germline loops: CDR1 LNHDA, CDR2 SQIVND (reference sequence). Written as DNA, the CDR3 is TGTGCCAGTAGTTCCGGGGACTGGAAAAACATTCAGTACTTC. Amino acids: CASSSGDWKNIQYF.

CDR3 bases: TGTGCCAGCAGCTTCGCTAGGGGCCCGTCCTACGAGCAGTACGTC. This encodes CASSFARGPSYEQYV. This chain connects TRBV11-3 to TRBJ2-7, with a possible D match to TRBD1 (5 bases). Germline V lookup: CDR1 SGHNT, CDR2 YENEEA. V shed 3 bases and J shed 1 base, with 13 bases lying between them. The length of the CDR3 is 15 residues.

This clone turned up a few times. This sequence joins TRBV10-3 and TRBJ1-1; 7 bases are shared with TRBD1. With V trimmed by 4 bases and J by 1 base, 9 bases remained unmatched. This CDR3 region has 16 residues. The germline V gene encodes CDR1 ENHRY and CDR2 SYGVKD. The CDR3 region is CAISGETQGRNTEAFF. In nucleotides, the CDR3 is TGTGCCATCAGTGGGGAGACACAGGGGAGGAACACTGAAGCTTTCTTT.

The CDR3: CATSGPVDIQYF. For the CDR3, the DNA is TGTGCCACTAGCGGCCCGGTGGACATTCAGTACTTC. The rearrangement joins TRBV11-2 to TRBJ2-4, with TRBD2 matching over 7 bases. Germline-derived CDR1 and CDR2 are SGHAT and FQNNGV. The CDR3 runs 12 residues. The ends lost 10 bases at V and 8 bases at J; junction bases unmatched: 8.

V and J are TRBV5-1 and TRBJ2-2; weak D call: TRBD2 (6 bases). Deletions cut 2 bases from V and 6 bases from J, with 11 bases between. CDR1 and CDR2 (germline): SGHRS, YFSETQ. This CDR3 spans 14 amino acids. The CDR3 region has the DNA TGCGCCAGCAGCTTACCGGGAGACCCCGGGGAGCTGTTTTTT. This sequence encodes CASSLPGDPGELFF.

This clone was observed a few times. The genes are TRBV10-3 and TRBJ1-1, with D perhaps matching TRBD1 (5 bases). The V gene lost 2 bases and the J gene lost 0 bases, with 13 bases spanning the gap. The CDR3 extends over 16 amino acids. Germline values: CDR1 ENHRY, CDR2 SYGVKD. The DNA of the CDR3 is TGTGCCATCAGTGAGACAGGCGGGGAATTGAACACTGAAGCTTTCTTT. Residues: CAISETGGELNTEAFF.

In this sample, this clone turned up a few times. The rearrangement uses TRBV7-2 and TRBJ2-4; D possibly corresponds to TRBD1 (7 bases). The germline V gene encodes CDR1 SGHTA and CDR2 FQGNSA. The CDR3 covers 17 residues. Trimming stripped 1 base from V and 1 base from J, with 14 bases between. The CDR3 nucleotides are TGTGCCAGCAGCTTAGTCGTCTCAGGGGGGGCCAAAAACATTCAGTACTTC. It translates to CASSLVVSGGAKNIQYF.

This clone occurred once. V and J are TRBV28 and TRBJ1-2; D gene uncertain. In germline, CDR1 is MDHEN, CDR2 SYDVKM. The CDR3 has 13 amino acids. Trimming cost V 8 bases and J 5 bases, with 15 bases left between them. CDR3 coding DNA: TGTGCCAGCTTCAGTACAGACCTGTATGGCTACACCTTC. Its protein is CASFSTDLYGYTF.

On this clone: Other DNA sequences from this sample encode an identical CDR3 as well. This chain joins TRBV18 and TRBJ2-2; the D is unclear. This CDR3 has 14 amino acids. Germline assignment: CDR1 KGHSH and CDR2 LQKENI. Trimming cost V 3 bases and J 1 base, with 6 bases left between them. CDR3 bases: TGTGCCAGCTCACCCAGACAGAACACCGGGGAGCTGTTTTTT. This encodes CASSPRQNTGELFF.

This CDR3 reads CASSRRGNNEQFF. As DNA, the CDR3 is TGTGCCAGCAGCCGGCGGGGGAACAATGAGCAGTTCTTC. The chain has TRBV7-2 and TRBJ2-1; TRBD2 matches 7 bases. Germline CDR1 SGHTA, CDR2 FQGNSA. This CDR3 spans 13 amino acids. Unmatched junction bases numbered 3, after V lost 5 bases and J lost 5 bases.

In its sample, this clone was seen a few times. This chain links TRBV6-1 with TRBJ2-7; a weak D match, TRBD2 (5 bases). This CDR3 is built from 14 residues. Trimming left V 4 bases short and J 5 bases short, with 15 bases between. The germline CDR1 and CDR2 sequences are MNHNS and SASEGT. CDR3 sequence (DNA): TGTGCCAGCAGTGCGATGACTACTAACGACGAGCAGTACGTC. Translated, it gives CASSAMTTNDEQYV.

The V gene is TRBV7-2, the J gene TRBJ2-2; 9 bases map to TRBD2. Germline V gene data show CDR1 as SGHTA and CDR2 as FQGNSA. This CDR3 contains 18 residues. After removal of 1 base from V and 4 bases from J, the junction contained 10 bases not matched to a gene. The CDR3 DNA sequence: TGTGCCAGCAGCTTAGTGGGCGCGCGGGGGGGCCCCACCGGGGAGCTGTTTTTT. Translation: CASSLVGARGGPTGELFF.

The chain joins TRBV19 to TRBJ2-1, with 9 positions matching TRBD1. The CDR3 runs to 14 residues. CDR1 is LNHDA, CDR2 SQIVND, per germline (reference sequence). Germline trimming cut 8 bases from V and 5 bases from J; bases unmatched to any gene: 7. The CDR3 bases are TGTGCCAGTCTACGGACAGGGGAGGACAATGAGCAGTTCTTC. Protein: CASLRTGEDNEQFF.

This chain connects TRBV28 to TRBJ2-1; 10 nucleotides agree with TRBD1. The CDR3 is 15 amino acids. Germline V CDR1 and CDR2: MDHEN, SYDVKM. Germline trimming cut 7 bases from V and 4 bases from J; bases unmatched to any gene: 7. The CDR3 sequence: CASIQDRGGYNEQFF. In DNA form, the CDR3 reads TGTGCCAGCATTCAGGACAGGGGGGGATACAATGAGCAGTTCTTC. Full variable domain (outside the CDR3, taken from reference TRBV28 and TRBJ2-1): DVKVTQSSRYLVKRTGEKVFLECVQDMDHENMFWYRQDPGLGLRLIYFSYDVKMKEKGDIPEGYSVSREKKERFSLILESASTNQTSMYLCASIQDRGGYNEQFFGPGTRLTVL.

The CDR3 region is CATSLGQRLAKNIQYF. CDR3 DNA: TGTGCCACCAGCCTTGGACAGCGCCTAGCCAAAAACATTCAGTACTTC. V usage is TRBV15 and J usage is TRBJ2-4, with D possibly matching TRBD1 (6 bases). In germline, CDR1 is LNHNV, CDR2 YYDKDF (reference sequence). The CDR3 contains 16 residues. Between the trimmed V and J ends, which lost 5 bases and 0 bases, there was a span of 14 bases.

The chain has TRBV9 and TRBJ2-1; tentative D call: TRBD1 (6 bases). The ends were cut back, 4 bases at V and 4 bases at J, with 9 bases in the middle. The CDR3 runs to 13 residues. Germline CDR1 SGDLS, CDR2 YYNGEE. The CDR3: CASSSGTYNEQFF. CDR3 nucleotide sequence: TGTGCCAGCAGCTCCGGGACATACAATGAGCAGTTCTTC.

The table lists this clone with a few counts. The rearrangement joins TRBV12-5 to TRBJ2-2, with no clear D. The CDR3 is 13 residues long. Trimming pared 0 bases from V and 7 bases from J, leaving 6 bases between. Per germline, CDR1 LGHNT and CDR2 FRNRAP. CDR3 nucleotides: TGTGCTAGTGGTTTGGTAATCGGCGGGGAGCTGTTTTTT. This translates into CASGLVIGGELFF.

The rearrangement links TRBV9 to TRBJ1-6; D possibly corresponds to TRBD1 (5 bases). The germline gives CDR1 SGDLS, CDR2 YYNGEE. The length of the CDR3 is 13 residues. V lost 3 bases to trimming and J lost 14 bases, with 15 bases between them. CDR3 sequence reads: CASSAAGGWALHF. CDR3 bases: TGTGCCAGCAGCGCCGCCGGGGGATGGGCCCTCCACTTT. Full variable domain (outside the CDR3, taken from reference TRBV9 and TRBJ1-6): DSGVTQTPKHLITATGQRVTLRCSPRSGDLSVYWYQQSLDQGLQFLIQYYNGEERAKGNILERFSAQQFPDLHSELNLSSLELGDSALYFCASSAAGGWALHFGNGTRLTVT.

V usage is TRBV18 and J usage is TRBJ1-5; no clear D. Germline lookup yields CDR1 KGHSH and CDR2 LQKENI. The CDR3 extends over 16 amino acids. Deletions cut 1 base from V and 0 bases from J, with 10 bases between. The CDR3 DNA reads TGTGCCAGCTCACCACTCCACGGGTATAGCAATCAGCCCCAGCATTTT. It is translated as CASSPLHGYSNQPQHF.

The chain links TRBV7-3 to TRBJ1-6; D call uncertain. V was shortened by 5 bases and J by 3 bases, with 14 bases between the two germline ends. This CDR3 spans 16 amino acids. Germline CDR1 reads SGHTA; CDR2 reads FQGTGA. Written as DNA, the CDR3 is TGTGCCAGCAGCCCCCCCGGACGGGACTATAATTCACCCCTCCACTTT. Translating gives CASSPPGRDYNSPLHF.

The chain links TRBV7-9 to TRBJ1-5, with TRBD1 as a possible D gene (6 bases). Between the trimmed V and J ends, which lost 5 bases and 0 bases, there was a span of 14 bases. The length of the CDR3 is 16 residues. The V gene's germline CDR1 is SEHNR and CDR2 FQNEAQ (reference sequence). The CDR3 region is CASSPGQFHSNQPQHF. The CDR3 DNA is TGTGCCAGCAGCCCCGGACAGTTTCATAGCAATCAGCCCCAGCATTTT.

This clone has more than one count but fewer than ten. The chain employs TRBV18 and TRBJ2-1, with TRBD2 matching over 13 bases. V lost 3 bases and J lost 9; bases outside the gene matches: 5. The CDR3 has 15 amino acids. Per the germline V gene, CDR1 is KGHSH and CDR2 is LQKENI. In DNA, the CDR3 is TGTGCCAGCTCACCCACTAGCGGGGGGGCCAGTGAGCAGTTCTTC. This translates into CASSPTSGGASEQFF. The full variable domain, in which reference TRBV18 and TRBJ2-1 provide the parts outside the CDR3, is NAGVMQNPRHLVRRRGQEARLRCSPMKGHSHVYWYRQLPEEGLKFMVYLQKENIIDESGMPKERFSAEFPKEGPSILRIQQVVRGDSAAYFCASSPTSGGASEQFFGPGTRLTVL.

This clone was found a few times. The rearrangement uses TRBV11-2 and TRBJ2-2, with 8 positions matching TRBD1. CDR3 length equals 14 residues. Germline trimming cut 5 bases from V and 7 bases from J; bases unmatched to any gene: 6. Looked up from germline, CDR1 is SGHAT and CDR2 is FQNNGV. CDR3 region: CASSKQQGGGELFF. The CDR3 bases are TGTGCCAGCAGCAAGCAACAGGGGGGCGGGGAGCTGTTTTTT.

The chain recombines TRBV7-9 with TRBJ2-3; 8 nucleotides line up with TRBD2. In germline, CDR1 is SEHNR, CDR2 FQNEAQ (reference sequence). CDR3 length equals 15 residues. V trimming: 5 bases; J trimming: 3 bases; junction bases outside the gene matches: 7. The CDR3 reads CASSPGLVKTDTQYF. The CDR3 nucleotides read TGTGCCAGCAGCCCGGGACTAGTAAAAACAGATACGCAGTATTTT.

This chain links TRBV29-1 with TRBJ1-1; D uncertain. V lost 3 bases to trimming and J lost 0 bases, with 17 bases between them. CDR1 and CDR2 from the germline V gene are SQVTM and ANQGSEA. This CDR3 has 16 residues. In DNA, the CDR3 is TGCAGCGTTGATGGCCTCCGACATCCCATGAACACTGAAGCTTTCTTT. Residues: CSVDGLRHPMNTEAFF.